Described below is a single TCR beta chain sequence and its context. The repertoire was sequenced with immunoSEQ multiplex PCR; TCRdb's copy has only in-frame clones and lacks some. Counted here are some 280,000 clones, around 81% occurring once; the ten biggest clones make up 4.1%. The sample belongs to a study of blood T cell repertoires in COVID-19. Looking at the study overall: Italy, Spain and the United States were the sources of the convalescent and acute COVID-19 samples.

The source of this sequence is a woman aged 45-59 years with active or convalescent COVID-19. The specimen was peripheral blood.

CDR3 nucleotide sequence: TGTGCCAGCAGCCCGCGATCCGGGGGAACTTACGAGCAGTACTTC. Protein product: CASSPRSGGTYEQYF. V usage is TRBV5-4 and J usage is TRBJ2-7, with D perhaps matching TRBD2 (6 bases). V lost 4 bases, J lost 4 bases, and 18 bases lay in between. The CDR3 sequence is 15 residues long. Germline V gene data show CDR1 as SGHNT and CDR2 as YYREEE (reference sequence).